Given below is one TCR beta chain in context. Generated by immunoSEQ multiplex PCR, the TCRdb table keeps only in-frame clones and is missing some. The sample carries about 160,000 clones, 70% to 90% recorded once. This entry comes from a study of control samples from healthy donors and cancer patients. V was clipped by 5 bases and J by 6 bases; unmatched bases: 8. Germline lookup yields CDR1 MNHEY and CDR2 SVGAGI. There are 15 residues in the CDR3. The V and J genes are TRBV6-5 and TRBJ2-7, with TRBD2 matching over 12 bases. Sequenced sample: blood. This clonotype originated in a man aged 25 to 45 in good health. CDR3 region: CASSPSSGGAVEQYF. The CDR3 DNA is TGTGCCAGCAGTCCTTCTAGCGGGGGGGCCGTCGAGCAGTACTTC.